A selection of T cell receptor beta chains follows, all from one sample in a study of cytomegalovirus exposure and HLA in healthy donors. Measured with immunoSEQ multiplex PCR; TCRdb has only the in-frame clones, and not every one. The sample shows roughly 72,000 clones, roughly three quarters of them seen only once. Source material: PBMCs. The source is a woman in her thirties or forties in good health and CMV-seropositive. Both conserved end residues are part of each CDR3.

J gene,V gene,CDR3 protein
TRBJ1-4,TRBV30,CAWGPGRGNHEKLFF
TRBJ1-2,TRBV10-3,CAISDAGRYYGYTF
TRBJ1-1,TRBV14,CASSQTTGGSAEAFF
TRBJ2-5,TRBV27,CASRPKRQREGRETQYF
TRBJ2-1,TRBV5-1,CASSLTGTTDNEQFF
TRBJ2-2,TRBV11-3,CASSPGLGDTGELFF
TRBJ1-2,TRBV30,CAWHDRDRHYGYTF
TRBJ1-4,TRBV6-5,CASSYSQATNEKLFF
TRBJ2-5,TRBV7-2,CASSRGPTKKETQYF
TRBJ2-2,TRBV19,CASSITRVAGELFF
TRBJ2-1,TRBV7-9,CASSFWQGAYNEQFF
TRBJ2-3,TRBV5-6,CASSLGPLNTQYF
TRBJ1-4,TRBV4-1,CASRPEGTAPNEKLFF
TRBJ1-5,TRBV27,CASSTITWGQGYQPQHF
TRBJ2-7,TRBV27,CASSGFPGIPSYEQYF
TRBJ1-5,TRBV6-6,CASSYEQKTNQPQHF
TRBJ1-2,TRBV7-9,CASSLDGTASSGYTF
TRBJ1-1,TRBV27,CASSLEAGLNTEAFF
TRBJ2-2,TRBV10-3,CAISDAGELFF
TRBJ1-1,TRBV19,CASSIRRGNTEAFF
TRBJ1-2,TRBV5-1,CASSLAFSGQANNYGYTF